Below, 19 T cell receptor beta chains from the same sample are listed, as sequenced in a study of T cell repertoires in cytomegalovirus infection. TCRdb itself ran the reads through MiXCR, one entry per CDR3 protein. This sample yields about 320,000 distinct CDR3 sequences, of which approximately 9.5% are seen a single time; about 3.9% belongs to the top ten. The sample comprised PBMCs. The receptors come from a human donor in good health (CMV status not recorded). Some clones in this sample may be carry-over from other donors' samples.

This clonotype was seen a handful of times. This chain joins TRBV6-6 and TRBJ1-5, with 9 positions matching TRBD1. Germline V lookup: CDR1 MNHNY, CDR2 SVGAGI (reference sequence). The CDR3 spans 16 residues. J gave up 4 bases and V 5 bases, and 9 bases lay outside the gene matches. CDR3 residues: CASSGRQGGDNQPQHF. The CDR3 DNA is TGTGCCAGCAGTGGGAGACAGGGGGGGGATAATCAGCCCCAGCATTTT.

This clonotype was recorded at least ten times. This sequence joins TRBV7-6 and TRBJ2-1, with D perhaps assigned TRBD1 or TRBD2 (5 bases each). CDR3 length equals 14 residues. The V gene's germline CDR1 is SGHVS and CDR2 FNYEAQ. Trimming took off 1 base at V and 10 bases at J, with 14 bases between the two ends. This CDR3 reads CASSLDSGTQEQFF. The CDR3 DNA sequence: TGTGCCAGCAGCTTAGATAGTGGGACGCAGGAGCAGTTCTTC.

The chain carries TRBV11-2 and TRBJ2-3, with TRBD2 matching over 9 bases. Germline trimming cut 2 bases from V and 2 bases from J; bases unmatched to any gene: 5. Germline-derived CDR1 and CDR2 are SGHAT and FQNNGV. The CDR3 extends over 16 amino acids. The DNA of the CDR3 is TGTGCCAGCAGCTTAAATCTAGCGGGATTCACAGATACGCAGTATTTT. Amino acids: CASSLNLAGFTDTQYF.

The table lists this clonotype with a few counts. The genes are TRBV12-3 or TRBV12-4 and TRBJ2-1; TRBD2 is a possible D gene (6 bases). This CDR3 comprises 14 residues. V lost 0 bases and J lost 13, with 16 bases in between. DNA for the CDR3: TGTGCCAGCAGTTTAGCGGGGGGTTCAAATATACAGTTCTTC. This translates into CASSLAGGSNIQFF.

This clonotype was recorded a few times. At one end, the junction sequence differs from germline, possibly due to a read error. The rearrangement joins TRBV7-9 to TRBJ1-2; tentatively, D is TRBD1 (5 bases). Germline CDR1 and CDR2: SEHNR and FQNEAQ (reference sequence). The CDR3 spans 11 residues. The CDR3 loop is CASSNNDRITF. The DNA of the CDR3 is TGTGCCAGCAGCAACAACGACAGAATTACTTTC.

CDR3 amino acids: CASSPLAGGPGGETQYF. The CDR3 DNA is TGTGCCAGCAGCCCTCTAGCGGGAGGGCCCGGTGGAGAGACCCAGTACTTC. The J gene is TRBJ2-5, the V gene TRBV7-1, with TRBD2 identical over 12 bases. TRBV7-1 is an open reading frame, and its role is uncertain. The CDR3 consists of 17 residues. J lost 4 bases, V lost 5 bases, and 11 bases had no gene match.

This clonotype was recorded at least ten times. The chain recombines TRBV4-3 with TRBJ1-4, with D possibly matching TRBD1 (6 bases). This CDR3 is built from 16 residues. The ends were cut back, 4 bases at V and 7 bases at J, with 19 bases in the middle. CDR1 and CDR2 (germline): LGHNA, YSLEER. CDR3 nucleotides: TGCGCCAGCAGCCCAAAGGGACACAGAGGGGGTGAAAAACTGTTTTTT. It encodes CASSPKGHRGGEKLFF.

This clonotype was found many times. V gene TRBV12-3 or TRBV12-4 combines with J gene TRBJ2-3; TRBD2 is a possible D gene (6 bases). The CDR3 has 15 residues. Trimming took 7 bases from V and 1 from J, leaving 15 bases between them. The CDR3 DNA is TGTGCCAGCACCCTGGGGGGAGGAGGCACAGATACGCAGTATTTT. This sequence encodes CASTLGGGGTDTQYF.

The chain uses TRBV7-2 and TRBJ1-5; 10 bases align to TRBD1. Germline CDR1 is SGHTA and CDR2 is FQGNSA. This CDR3 is 16 amino acids long. V lost 1 base, J lost 6 bases, and 6 bases stayed unmatched. CDR3 residues: CASSLDLRQGAQPQHF. CDR3 DNA sequence: TGTGCCAGCAGCTTAGACTTAAGACAGGGGGCTCAGCCCCAGCATTTT. The whole variable domain, remainder taken from reference TRBV7-2 and TRBJ1-5, is GAGVSQSPSNKVTEKGKDVELRCDPISGHTALYWYRQSLGQGLEFLIYFQGNSAPDKSGLPSDRFSAERTGGSVSTLTIQRTQQEDSAVYLCASSLDLRQGAQPQHFGDGTRLSIL.

This clonotype was seen a handful of times. The rearrangement links TRBV10-3 to TRBJ2-2, with D perhaps being TRBD1 or TRBD2 (5 bases each). V was shortened by 11 bases and J by 4 bases, with 11 bases between the two germline ends. Germline V gives CDR1 ENHRY, CDR2 SYGVKD. This CDR3 is built from 12 residues. The CDR3 region is CAHWDGTGELFF. Here the CDR3 DNA reads TGTGCCCATTGGGACGGCACCGGGGAGCTGTTTTTT.

This clonotype appeared many times. As DNA, the CDR3 is TGTGCCACCAGTGATCCCCGAGGGGAGAACATTCAGTACTTC. It specifies CATSDPRGENIQYF. The J gene is TRBJ2-4, the V gene TRBV24-1, with D possibly being TRBD1 or TRBD2 (5 bases each). The CDR3 is 14 amino acids. Germline CDR1 reads KGHDR; CDR2 reads SFDVKD. V lost 3 bases and J lost 7, with 12 bases in between.

The sample holds a few counts of this clonotype. This chain connects TRBV6-2 or TRBV6-3 to TRBJ2-1; TRBD1 is a possible D gene (7 bases). Germline CDR1 MNHEY, CDR2 SVGEGT. This CDR3 is 15 amino acids long. Deletions cut 6 bases from V and 6 bases from J, with 18 bases between. The CDR3 loop reads CASRGGLNRGNEQFF. CDR3 nucleotide sequence: TGTGCCAGCAGGGGAGGCTTGAACAGGGGCAATGAGCAGTTCTTC.

A note on this clonotype: This may come from a read error, since a much larger clone is one base off. The chain recombines TRBV7-2 with TRBJ2-3; TRBD2 matches at 9 bases. CDR3 length: 16 residues. CDR1 is SGHTA and CDR2 is FQGNSA in the germline V gene. This CDR3 is CAGSPQGRASGNWEYF. For the CDR3, the DNA is TGTGCCGGCAGCCCTCAAGGGAGGGCTAGCGGGAATTGGGAGTATTTT.

The V gene is TRBV7-9, the J gene TRBJ2-7; 9 bases fit TRBD2. CDR3 length: 15 residues. The germline V gene has CDR1 SEHNR and CDR2 FQNEAQ (reference sequence). With 2 bases clipped from V and 5 bases from J, the junction kept 7 bases outside the gene matches. The CDR3 DNA reads TGTGCCAGCAGCTTACTGGCTAGCGGGAACCACGAGCAGTACTTC. This codes for CASSLLASGNHEQYF.

The chain couples TRBV15 to TRBJ1-4, with 7 nucleotides matching TRBD1. The CDR3 covers 15 residues. Germline V gene lookup returns CDR1 LNHNV and CDR2 YYDKDF (reference sequence). V trimming: 2 bases; J trimming: 4 bases; junction bases outside the gene matches: 4. The CDR3 DNA is TGTGCCACCAGCAGACCCGGGACAGATAATGAAAAACTGTTTTTT. This encodes CATSRPGTDNEKLFF.

This clonotype was seen many times. The genes are TRBV12-3 or TRBV12-4 and TRBJ1-5, with 8 bases lining up with TRBD1. Trimming took 4 bases from V and 7 from J; bases not matched to a gene: 3. CDR3 length: 13 amino acids. Written as DNA, the CDR3 is TGTGCCAGCAGTTGGACAGGGAACCAGCCCCAGCATTTT. This encodes CASSWTGNQPQHF.

The V and J genes are TRBV7-9 and TRBJ1-1; no clear D gene. Trimming shortened V by 4 bases and J by 11 bases, and 14 bases separated the two germline ends. The CDR3 runs 12 residues. Germline CDR1 SEHNR, CDR2 FQNEAQ (reference sequence). CDR3 region: CASSSPGLGAFF. Written as DNA, the CDR3 is TGTGCCAGCAGCTCCCCGGGTCTCGGGGCTTTCTTT.

This clonotype was seen many times. The rearrangement joins TRBV7-2 to TRBJ2-1; 10 nucleotides match TRBD2. J was trimmed by 8 bases and V by 0 bases; bases with no gene match: 10. CDR1 and CDR2 (germline): SGHTA, FQGNSA. This CDR3 region has 17 residues. CDR3 sequence: CASSLAGRTSGDYEQFF. The CDR3 nucleotides are TGTGCCAGCAGCTTAGCGGGTCGTACTAGCGGGGATTATGAGCAGTTCTTC.

This clonotype has ten or more counts. V and J are TRBV12-3 or TRBV12-4 and TRBJ1-5; 10 nucleotides line up with TRBD1. V was pared by 1 base and J by 7 bases, with 13 bases of the junction left unmatched. There are 18 residues in the CDR3. CDR3 bases: TGTGCCAGCAGTTTAGACGGGACAGGGGCCCCACAGGGACAGCCCCAGCATTTT. As protein: CASSLDGTGAPQGQPQHF.